This T cell receptor (beta chain) was obtained from a study of T cell responses to AZD1222 COVID-19 vaccine. Germline V gives CDR1 MGHDK, CDR2 SYGVNS. The CDR3 is 11 residues long. V gave up 0 bases and J gave up 6 bases, with 2 bases separating them. Overall study results and limits: A rise in Spike-specific TCR breadth and depth followed two AZD1222 doses. Only a handful of AZD1222 recipients tested seropositive at baseline.

A word on this clone: The antigen is undetermined.

The repertoire was sequenced with immunoSEQ multiplex PCR; TCRdb's copy has only in-frame clones and lacks some. Of 120,000 to 150,000 clones listed, approximately 89% were seen once; the top ten hold around 16%. The sequenced sample was peripheral blood, obtained on day 0 of AZD1222 vaccination. This chain uses TRBV25-1 with TRBJ1-2; D gene unclear. This receptor was taken from an adult in good health. CDR3 DNA: TGTGCCAGCAGTGAATATAATGGCTACACCTTC. Its translation is CASSEYNGYTF.